The 21 T cell receptor beta chains presented below share a single source sample, sequenced in a study of T cell clones after liver transplantation. Generated by immunoSEQ multiplex PCR, the TCRdb table keeps only in-frame clones and is missing some. The data contain more than 95,000 clones, approximately 78% of them seen just once; the ten biggest clones take up over 0.9%. The specimen was CD4+ T cells from blood, collected before liver transplant. These receptors were collected from a human donor who received a liver transplant.

The J gene is TRBJ1-1, the V gene TRBV5-4, with TRBD1 as a possible D gene (5 bases). V lost 4 bases and J lost 2, with 18 bases in between. The CDR3 sequence is 16 residues long. CDR1 SGHNT and CDR2 YYREEE come from the germline V gene (reference sequence). CDR3 in amino acids: CASSPKGKVQNTEAFF. The CDR3 bases are TGTGCCAGCAGCCCTAAGGGGAAAGTCCAAAACACTGAAGCTTTCTTT. Full variable domain (outside the CDR3, taken from reference TRBV5-4 and TRBJ1-1): ETGVTQSPTHLIKTRGQQVTLRCSSQSGHNTVSWYQQALGQGPQFIFQYYREEENGRGNFPPRFSGLQFPNYSSELNVNALELDDSALYLCASSPKGKVQNTEAFFGQGTRLTVV.

The chain joins TRBV27 to TRBJ2-3, with D hard to call. V was trimmed by 2 bases and J by 2 bases, leaving 8 bases between them. The CDR3 extends over 14 amino acids. Germline assignment: CDR1 MNHEY and CDR2 SMNVEV (reference sequence). This CDR3 reads CASSLQVPTDTQYF. The CDR3 coding sequence is TGTGCCAGCAGTTTACAGGTCCCCACAGATACGCAGTATTTT.

The gene calls are TRBV5-5 and TRBJ1-4; the D gene is possibly TRBD1 (5 bases). The CDR3 runs to 18 residues. V shed 4 bases and J shed 0 bases, with 19 bases lying between them. Germline CDR1 is SGHKS and CDR2 is YYEKEE (reference sequence). CDR3 DNA: TGTGCCAGCAGCCCCGCCTGGACGGGACCTGCAACTAATGAAAAACTGTTTTTT. The encoded protein is CASSPAWTGPATNEKLFF.

The chain couples TRBV4-1 to TRBJ2-5, with D perhaps matching TRBD1 (5 bases). CDR3 size: 16 residues. V was trimmed by 1 base and J by 2 bases, leaving 14 bases between them. CDR1 and CDR2 (germline): MGHRA, YSYEKL. The chain's CDR3 is CASSQGAVTGQETQYF. The CDR3 nucleotides read TGCGCCAGCAGCCAAGGGGCAGTTACAGGTCAAGAGACCCAGTACTTC.

V gene TRBV28 combines with J gene TRBJ2-7; D is perhaps TRBD2 (6 bases). CDR1 is MDHEN and CDR2 is SYDVKM in the germline V gene. With 8 bases removed from V and 3 bases from J, the gap between germline ends came to 20 bases. CDR3 length equals 15 residues. As DNA, the CDR3 is TGTGCCAGCCTCCCTGGGTCTAGCGAGTTCTACGAGCAGTACTTC. It encodes CASLPGSSEFYEQYF.

As regards this clone: At one end, the junction sequence differs from germline, possibly due to a read error. V gene TRBV15 combines with J gene TRBJ1-1; D possibly corresponds to TRBD1 (6 bases). This CDR3 has 15 amino acids. The V gene's germline CDR1 is LNHNV and CDR2 YYDKDF (reference sequence). The CDR3: CATSRGGEEGTEAFF. The CDR3 DNA reads TGTGCCACCAGTAGAGGGGGAGAGGAGGGGACTGAAGCTTTCTTT.

This clone occurred a few times. The chain combines TRBV29-1 with TRBJ1-5; tentatively, D is TRBD1 (6 bases). The V gene's germline CDR1 is SQVTM and CDR2 ANQGSEA. V was cut by 5 bases and J by 3 bases, with 11 bases left in between. There are 13 residues in the CDR3. CDR3 loop: CSVLDSTNQPQHF. The CDR3 DNA sequence: TGCAGCGTTTTGGACAGTACCAATCAGCCCCAGCATTTT.

This chain joins TRBV6-1 and TRBJ2-5; perhaps TRBD2 as D (6 bases). This CDR3 has 15 residues. Germline-derived CDR1 and CDR2 are MNHNS and SASEGT. The germline V and J ends were trimmed by 4 bases and 1 base, with 13 bases remaining between them. The CDR3 protein is CASSAGGGFQETQYF. Here the CDR3 DNA reads TGTGCCAGCAGTGCCGGGGGTGGGTTCCAAGAGACCCAGTACTTC.

The J gene is TRBJ2-5, the V gene TRBV5-1, with 7 bases identical to TRBD1. The CDR3 extends over 14 amino acids. The germline V gene has CDR1 SGHRS and CDR2 YFSETQ. V lost 4 bases, J lost 1 base, and 4 bases stayed unmatched. The CDR3 coding sequence is TGCGCCAGCAGCACGGGACAGCCCCAAGAGACCCAGTACTTC. Translating gives CASSTGQPQETQYF.

This chain connects TRBV11-1 to TRBJ2-7; 7 bases line up with TRBD2. V was pared by 1 base and J by 3 bases, with 3 bases of the junction left unmatched. This CDR3 region has 14 residues. Looked up from germline, CDR1 is SGHAT and CDR2 is FQDESV (reference sequence). The CDR3 is CASSLGTRNYEQYF. The CDR3, as DNA: TGTGCCAGCAGCTTAGGGACTAGGAACTACGAGCAGTACTTC.

This clone turned up a few times. This sequence joins TRBV27 and TRBJ1-5; unclear D gene. V lost 6 bases and J 0 bases, leaving 33 bases between the germline ends. The CDR3 is 22 residues long. Germline CDR1 is MNHEY and CDR2 is SMNVEV (reference sequence). The CDR3 nucleotides read TGTGCCAGCAGACCTAACCGAGGCGGGTCCTCCATCAGCCCCCTTAGCAATCAGCCCCAGCATTTT. Encoded protein: CASRPNRGGSSISPLSNQPQHF.

The V gene is TRBV28, the J gene TRBJ2-2; no clear D gene. CDR3 size: 12 residues. Germline V lookup: CDR1 MDHEN, CDR2 SYDVKM. Trimming took off 3 bases at V and 7 bases at J, with 6 bases between the two ends. The CDR3: CASSFRGGELFF. The CDR3 DNA reads TGTGCCAGCAGTTTTCGTGGCGGGGAGCTGTTTTTT.

V gene TRBV28 combines with J gene TRBJ1-4, with a tentative D call TRBD1 (5 bases). CDR3 length equals 15 residues. The germline V gene encodes CDR1 MDHEN and CDR2 SYDVKM. Trimming took 5 bases from V and 8 from J, leaving 18 bases between them. The CDR3 loop reads CASSPSGWEKEKLFF. The CDR3 DNA reads TGTGCCAGCAGTCCGTCAGGGTGGGAGAAAGAAAAACTGTTTTTT.

This rearrangement joins TRBV5-5 to TRBJ2-7, with 8 nucleotides matching TRBD1. The CDR3 has 16 residues. Trimming took 0 bases from V and 3 from J; bases not matched to a gene: 8. Germline V CDR1 and CDR2: SGHKS, YYEKEE (reference sequence). CDR3 residues: CASSLVARTGNYEQYF. Written as DNA, the CDR3 is TGTGCCAGCAGCTTGGTAGCCAGGACAGGGAACTACGAGCAGTACTTC.

V usage is TRBV7-2 and J usage is TRBJ2-1; D call uncertain. Germline V gives CDR1 SGHTA, CDR2 FQGNSA. This CDR3 comprises 14 residues. Trimming pared 1 base from V and 4 bases from J, leaving 8 bases between. The CDR3 region is CASSLGTFYNEQFF. For the CDR3, the DNA is TGTGCCAGCAGCTTAGGTACCTTTTACAATGAGCAGTTCTTC.

The chain recombines TRBV10-2 with TRBJ1-2; maybe TRBD1 (6 bases). The germline V gene encodes CDR1 WSHSY and CDR2 SAAADI. The CDR3 is 14 residues long. The ends were cut back, 1 base at V and 5 bases at J, with 11 bases in the middle. This CDR3 reads CASSEWGAHYGYTF. For the CDR3, the DNA is TGCGCCAGCAGTGAGTGGGGGGCGCATTATGGCTACACCTTC.

The chain links TRBV6-5 to TRBJ2-7; 7 bases agree with TRBD1. The CDR3 is made up of 13 amino acids. Trimming at V came to 6 bases and at J to 4 bases, leaving 6 bases not matched to a gene. The germline CDR1 and CDR2 sequences are MNHEY and SVGAGI. This CDR3 reads CASRGDRRYEQYF. The CDR3 DNA reads as TGTGCCAGCAGGGGGGACAGAAGATACGAGCAGTACTTC.

The chain combines TRBV6-5 with TRBJ2-7, with D maybe TRBD1 (6 bases). In germline, CDR1 is MNHEY, CDR2 SVGAGI. V dropped 6 bases and J dropped 0 bases, with 15 bases sitting between them. This CDR3 spans 15 amino acids. The CDR3 region is CASRYRQEISYEQYF. In DNA form, the CDR3 reads TGTGCCAGCAGATACCGACAGGAGATCTCCTACGAGCAGTACTTC.

This chain links TRBV9 with TRBJ2-2, with 9 bases matching TRBD1. The CDR3 totals 15 residues. V lost 3 bases to trimming and J lost 7 bases; unmatched junction nucleotides: 7. Per the germline V gene, CDR1 is SGDLS and CDR2 is YYNGEE. The DNA for the CDR3 is TGTGCCAGCAGCGACCTACAGGGGGCGAGCGGGGAGCTGTTTTTT. It specifies CASSDLQGASGELFF.

The V call is TRBV2, the J call TRBJ1-5; D call uncertain. V lost 7 bases and J lost 4, with 14 bases in between. Germline CDR1 reads SNHLY; CDR2 reads FYNNEI. This CDR3 comprises 14 residues. CDR3 residues: CASKEGGSNQPQHF. In DNA form, the CDR3 reads TGTGCCAGCAAAGAGGGAGGGTCAAATCAGCCCCAGCATTTT.

V gene TRBV27 combines with J gene TRBJ1-1; D is undetermined. CDR1 MNHEY and CDR2 SMNVEV come from the germline V gene (reference sequence). Trimming took off 1 base at V and 6 bases at J, with 9 bases between the two ends. The CDR3 totals 13 residues. In DNA form, the CDR3 reads TGTGCCAGCAGTTTATGGGGAAACTCTGAAGCTTTCTTT. This codes for CASSLWGNSEAFF.